These 30 T cell receptor beta chains were all obtained from the same sample, sequenced in a study of sequential checkpoint blockade in melanoma. Profiled with immunoSEQ multiplex PCR; TCRdb holds only in-frame clones, not every one. The sample lists approximately 11,000 clones, around four fifths occurring once. Treatment defined: randomized to nivolumab then ipilimumab (arm A) or the reverse (arm B). Specimen: CD8+ T cells sorted from blood (inferred from file names), collected from a patient given nivolumab and ipilimumab in sequence. The receptors stem from a human donor with melanoma.

V gene TRBV29-1 combines with J gene TRBJ2-1; 10 bases fit TRBD2. The V segment lost 4 bases and the J segment 5 bases; nucleotides outside the gene matches: 5. The germline V gene encodes CDR1 SQVTM and CDR2 ANQGSEA. This CDR3 has 14 residues. CDR3: CSVVLAGVDNEQFF. The CDR3 DNA reads TGCAGCGTTGTTCTAGCGGGAGTGGACAATGAGCAGTTCTTC.

V gene TRBV7-6 combines with J gene TRBJ2-1, with D perhaps matching TRBD2 (6 bases). The V end was cut by 3 bases, the J end by 6 bases, with 6 bases between. The CDR3 has 12 residues. Germline CDR1 and CDR2: SGHVS and FNYEAQ. CDR3 DNA sequence: TGTGCCAGCAGCTTCGGGAGCAATGAGCAGTTCTTC. Amino acids: CASSFGSNEQFF.

J is TRBJ2-1 and V is TRBV25-1; 9 bases match TRBD1. This CDR3 comprises 17 residues. Unmatched junction bases numbered 8, after V lost 4 bases and J lost 1 base. Germline CDR1 MGHDK, CDR2 SYGVNS. CDR3 amino acids: CASSVTGGRISYNEQFF. In DNA, the CDR3 is TGTGCCAGCAGTGTTACAGGGGGCAGGATATCCTACAATGAGCAGTTCTTC. The entire variable domain, with the rest obtained from reference TRBV25-1 and TRBJ2-1, is as follows: EADIYQTPRYLVIGTGKKITLECSQTMGHDKMYWYQQDPGMELHLIHYSYGVNSTEKGDLSSESTVSRIRTEHFPLTLESARPSHTSQYLCASSVTGGRISYNEQFFGPGTRLTVL.

The CDR3 here is CSVASGTSTDTQYF. Here the CDR3 DNA reads TGCAGCGTGGCGTCGGGGACTAGCACAGATACGCAGTATTTT. The J gene is TRBJ2-3, the V gene TRBV29-1; TRBD2 is a possible D gene (6 bases). The CDR3 spans 14 residues. CDR1 and CDR2 (germline): SQVTM, ANQGSEA. Trimming took 6 bases from V and 0 from J, leaving 13 bases between them.

The chain uses TRBV5-1 and TRBJ1-2; the match to TRBD1 covers 7 bases. Looked up from germline, CDR1 is SGHRS and CDR2 is YFSETQ. V dropped 3 bases and J dropped 8; count of bases not matched to a gene: 7. The CDR3 contains 13 residues. The DNA for the CDR3 is TGCGCCAGCAGCTCCACAGGGGCGGGAGGCTACACCTTC. Translated, it gives CASSSTGAGGYTF.

The table lists this clone with a count of one. The chain carries TRBV27 and TRBJ2-1; possible D gene TRBD2, 5 bases. The CDR3 covers 12 residues. Germline values: CDR1 MNHEY, CDR2 SMNVEV (reference sequence). In DNA form, the CDR3 reads TGTGCAACTGGAGGATTCGGCAATGAGCAGTTCTTC. Amino acid sequence: CATGGFGNEQFF.

This clone has more than one count but fewer than ten. The chain carries TRBV19 and TRBJ2-7; 8 nucleotides align to TRBD2. The CDR3 is 14 amino acids. Germline trimming cut 3 bases from V and 7 bases from J; bases unmatched to any gene: 8. The V gene's germline CDR1 is LNHDA and CDR2 SQIVND (reference sequence). The CDR3 protein is CASSIGGASGEQYF. CDR3 in DNA: TGTGCCAGTAGTATCGGGGGGGCCAGCGGGGAGCAGTACTTC.

The chain recombines TRBV19 with TRBJ2-7; 7 nucleotides align to TRBD1. CDR1 is LNHDA, CDR2 SQIVND, per germline (reference sequence). Trimming cost V 1 base and J 2 bases; bases outside gene matches: 8. CDR3 length: 16 amino acids. CDR3 protein: CASSIAGGTATYEQYF. The CDR3 DNA reads as TGTGCCAGTAGTATAGCGGGTGGGACAGCTACCTACGAGCAGTACTTC.

This clone was recorded only once. The J gene is TRBJ2-7, the V gene TRBV9; 7 nucleotides match TRBD2. The CDR3 sequence is 14 residues long. Germline trimming cut 3 bases from V and 9 bases from J; bases unmatched to any gene: 12. Looked up from germline, CDR1 is SGDLS and CDR2 is YYNGEE. CDR3 sequence (DNA): TGTGCCAGCAGCGCCTCGGCGGGAGACGACGGGCAGTACTTC. Translating it yields CASSASAGDDGQYF.

This rearrangement joins TRBV28 to TRBJ2-1, with 8 bases identical to TRBD1. The V gene's germline CDR1 is MDHEN and CDR2 SYDVKM. With V trimmed by 7 bases and J by 5 bases, 7 bases remained unmatched. The CDR3 sequence is 14 residues long. CDR3 sequence reads: CASNFVDRDNEQFF. In DNA form, the CDR3 reads TGTGCCAGCAACTTCGTGGACAGGGACAATGAGCAGTTCTTC.

J is TRBJ1-1 and V is TRBV6-5; tentative D call: TRBD1 (5 bases). Germline CDR1 MNHEY, CDR2 SVGAGI. The CDR3 totals 15 residues. Trimming left V 7 bases short and J 0 bases short, with 15 bases between. The CDR3: CASTGGVAMNTEAFF. DNA of the CDR3: TGTGCCAGCACGGGGGGTGTGGCTATGAACACTGAAGCTTTCTTT.

The J gene is TRBJ1-2, the V gene TRBV27; weak D call: TRBD1 (5 bases). The germline V and J ends were trimmed by 3 bases and 1 base, with 12 bases remaining between them. CDR1 is MNHEY and CDR2 is SMNVEV in the germline V gene (reference sequence). The length of the CDR3 is 15 residues. CDR3 sequence: CASSLTARFNYGYTF. In DNA, the CDR3 is TGTGCCAGCAGTTTGACAGCCCGGTTTAACTATGGCTACACCTTC.

The chain is built from TRBV2 and TRBJ1-4, with TRBD1 matching over 11 bases. Germline V gives CDR1 SNHLY, CDR2 FYNNEI. The V and J ends lost 5 bases and 7 bases, in that order; junction bases with no gene match: 3. The CDR3 has 14 residues. The CDR3 DNA sequence: TGTGCCAGCAGTACGGGACAGGGGGGTGAAAAACTGTTTTTT. It encodes CASSTGQGGEKLFF. The whole variable domain, remainder taken from reference TRBV2 and TRBJ1-4, is EPEVTQTPSHQVTQMGQEVILRCVPISNHLYFYWYRQILGQKVEFLVSFYNNEISEKSEIFDDQFSVERPDGSNFTLKIRSTKLEDSAMYFCASSTGQGGEKLFFGSGTQLSVL.

The CDR3, as DNA: TGTGCCAGTAGTCAACTGGGGGGAGAATTTAACACTGAAGCTTTCTTT. Translation gives CASSQLGGEFNTEAFF. The chain couples TRBV19 to TRBJ1-1, with D possibly being TRBD1 (5 bases). The CDR3 is 16 residues long. Trimming stripped 5 bases from V and 2 bases from J, with 18 bases between. CDR1 and CDR2 from the germline V gene are LNHDA and SQIVND (reference sequence). The full variable domain, with the rest looked up from reference TRBV19 and TRBJ1-1, is DGGITQSPKYLFRKEGQNVTLSCEQNLNHDAMYWYRQDPGQGLRLIYYSQIVNDFQKGDIAEGYSVSREKKESFPLTVTSAQKNPTAFYLCASSQLGGEFNTEAFFGQGTRLTVV.

The rearrangement uses TRBV6-5 and TRBJ2-7, with 10 positions matching TRBD2. CDR3 size: 15 residues. V lost 0 bases and J lost 7; bases outside the gene matches: 6. Looked up from germline, CDR1 is MNHEY and CDR2 is SVGAGI. CDR3 sequence reads: CASSYSPSGGWEQYF. DNA of the CDR3: TGTGCCAGCAGTTACTCGCCTAGCGGGGGCTGGGAGCAGTACTTC.

The gene calls are TRBV6-6 and TRBJ2-7; 8 positions match TRBD1. The CDR3 loop spans 14 amino acids. The V segment lost 6 bases and the J segment 4 bases; nucleotides outside the gene matches: 8. Germline V gene sequence: CDR1 MNHNY, CDR2 SVGAGI (reference sequence). CDR3 DNA sequence: TGTGCCAGCAGATGGACAGGGCGGCCATACGAGCAGTACTTC. Translating it yields CASRWTGRPYEQYF.

V usage is TRBV7-9 and J usage is TRBJ2-5; tentatively, D is TRBD1 (5 bases). V lost 2 bases and J lost 1, with 8 bases in between. This CDR3 contains 14 residues. The germline V gene encodes CDR1 SEHNR and CDR2 FQNEAQ (reference sequence). In DNA form, the CDR3 reads TGTGCCAGCAGCTTACAGGGATCCCAAGAGACCCAGTACTTC. Translation gives CASSLQGSQETQYF.

The chain employs TRBV2 and TRBJ2-2, with a weak D call TRBD2 (7 bases). The CDR3 length is 18 residues. Trimming removed 5 bases at V and 3 bases at J, with 22 bases between. Germline-derived CDR1 and CDR2 are SNHLY and FYNNEI. The CDR3 reads CASSLLPWGGQDTGELFF. The DNA for the CDR3 is TGTGCCAGCAGTCTCCTCCCGTGGGGGGGCCAGGACACCGGGGAGCTGTTTTTT.

This clone was detected once. The chain couples TRBV19 to TRBJ1-5, with a tentative D call TRBD1 (5 bases). Trimming left V 2 bases short and J 7 bases short, with 15 bases between. This CDR3 is built from 15 residues. The germline V gene encodes CDR1 LNHDA and CDR2 SQIVND (reference sequence). The CDR3, as DNA: TGTGCCAGTAGTATAAAGGCAGGGATTCAGCAGCCCCAGCATTTT. This encodes CASSIKAGIQQPQHF.

J is TRBJ2-5 and V is TRBV7-9; 10 bases are shared with TRBD2. The CDR3 contains 16 residues. Losses at the gene ends were 4 bases for V and 2 bases for J; bases not matched to a gene: 7. Germline CDR1 is SEHNR and CDR2 is FQNEAQ (reference sequence). CDR3 amino acids: CASSSNGLAEQETQYF. In nucleotides, the CDR3 is TGTGCCAGCAGCTCCAATGGACTAGCGGAGCAAGAGACCCAGTACTTC.

V usage is TRBV11-1 and J usage is TRBJ1-1, with D maybe TRBD1 (5 bases). Trimming took off 0 bases at V and 8 bases at J, with 7 bases between the two ends. Germline V lookup: CDR1 SGHAT, CDR2 FQDESV (reference sequence). This CDR3 contains 12 residues. CDR3 region: CASSLATVEAFF. The CDR3 region has the DNA TGTGCCAGCAGCTTAGCGACAGTCGAAGCTTTCTTT.

The rearrangement uses TRBV7-2 and TRBJ2-2, with 9 bases matching TRBD2. The CDR3 loop spans 17 amino acids. Germline CDR1 reads SGHTA; CDR2 reads FQGNSA. After removal of 1 base from V and 6 bases from J, the junction contained 9 bases not matched to a gene. The CDR3 nucleotides are TGTGCCAGCAGCTTAGAAGTTAGCGGGGGTAATGCCGGGGAGCTGTTTTTT. Residues: CASSLEVSGGNAGELFF.

This chain uses TRBV7-9 with TRBJ2-1; D possibly corresponds to TRBD1 (5 bases). CDR3 length: 16 amino acids. Trimming took 5 bases from V and 1 from J, leaving 15 bases between them. Germline V lookup: CDR1 SEHNR, CDR2 FQNEAQ (reference sequence). Written as DNA, the CDR3 is TGTGCCAGCAGCGTAGGGGCGATAGAGTCCTACAATGAGCAGTTCTTC. Amino acids: CASSVGAIESYNEQFF.

This chain links TRBV7-9 with TRBJ1-2, with 8 bases lining up with TRBD1. CDR1 and CDR2 from the germline V gene are SEHNR and FQNEAQ (reference sequence). Trimming cost V 0 bases and J 5 bases; bases outside gene matches: 8. The CDR3 covers 16 residues. CDR3 DNA: TGTGCCAGCAGCTTAGCCGGACAGGGTGGTGGATATGGCTACACCTTC. Its translation: CASSLAGQGGGYGYTF.

The V call is TRBV16, the J call TRBJ1-1; TRBD1 might be the D (5 bases). The CDR3 runs 14 residues. V gave up 3 bases and J gave up 0 bases, with 8 bases separating them. Germline assignment: CDR1 KGHSY and CDR2 FQNENV. Here the CDR3 DNA reads TGTGCCAGCAGCCAGGGGCACCTGAACACTGAAGCTTTCTTT. Protein: CASSQGHLNTEAFF.

This clone turned up a few times. V is TRBV30 and J is TRBJ2-7; 12 bases line up with TRBD2. The germline CDR1 and CDR2 sequences are GTSNPN and SVGIG (reference sequence). The CDR3 spans 20 residues. V was clipped by 0 bases and J by 3 bases; unmatched bases: 18. CDR3 region: CAWSVIQLAGGQGNYYEQYF. In nucleotides, the CDR3 is TGTGCCTGGAGTGTAATACAACTAGCGGGAGGCCAAGGAAACTACTACGAGCAGTACTTC.

The sample holds a few counts of this clone. This chain connects TRBV9 to TRBJ2-7; 8 bases agree with TRBD2. This CDR3 contains 16 residues. J lost 0 bases, V lost 0 bases, and 5 bases had no gene match. Germline-derived CDR1 and CDR2 are SGDLS and YYNGEE. CDR3 sequence reads: CASSVGTGTSSYEQYF. CDR3 nucleotides: TGTGCCAGCAGCGTAGGGACGGGGACTAGCTCCTACGAGCAGTACTTC.

V is TRBV19 and J is TRBJ2-3; 11 bases match TRBD2. Germline-derived CDR1 and CDR2 are LNHDA and SQIVND (reference sequence). There are 18 residues in the CDR3. V shed 3 bases and J 2 bases; nucleotides not matched to a gene: 10. CDR3 sequence: CASSIGPSGGPPTDTQYF. CDR3 DNA sequence: TGTGCCAGTAGTATTGGGCCTAGCGGGGGGCCTCCCACAGATACGCAGTATTTT.

The chain uses TRBV13 and TRBJ2-3, with 10 positions matching TRBD2. CDR3 length: 16 residues. In germline, CDR1 is PRHDT, CDR2 FYEKMQ (reference sequence). The V gene end was trimmed by 0 bases and the J gene end by 0 bases; junction bases not matched to a gene: 0. The CDR3 DNA reads as TGTGCCAGCAGCTTAGGACTAGCGGGAAGCACAGATACGCAGTATTTT. Amino acid sequence: CASSLGLAGSTDTQYF.

This clone was seen just once. The rearrangement joins TRBV19 to TRBJ1-2, with 8 positions matching TRBD1. The ends lost 3 bases at V and 6 bases at J; junction bases unmatched: 15. The CDR3 runs 17 residues. Germline V gives CDR1 LNHDA, CDR2 SQIVND (reference sequence). Written as DNA, the CDR3 is TGTGCCAGTAGTATTCCCTCCAATCGGGCAGGGGGCGATGGCTACACCTTC. Translating it yields CASSIPSNRAGGDGYTF.